The 30 T cell receptor beta chains listed next were all sequenced from one sample in a study of cytomegalovirus exposure and HLA in healthy donors. The PCR was carried out with 60 Vbeta primers and 13 Jbeta primers. TCRdb's table, derived via immunoSEQ multiplex PCR, lists solely in-frame clones and lacks some. The sample has around 88,000 clones. Material: PBMCs. All receptors derive from a girl aged 10-17 years in good health and CMV-seropositive.

The rearrangement uses TRBV11-2 and TRBJ2-7; D is unclear. This CDR3 is 14 amino acids long. The germline V gene encodes CDR1 SGHAT and CDR2 FQNNGV. V shed 4 bases and J shed 6 bases, with 16 bases lying between them. The CDR3 bases are TGTGCCAGCAGCTCAAATCGGCGGTTTTTCGAGCAGTACGTC. Amino acid sequence: CASSSNRRFFEQYV.

As concerns this clone: Germline and junction disagree at one end, which may indicate a read error. The J gene is TRBJ2-5, the V gene TRBV6-6; 8 bases match TRBD2. The CDR3 runs 15 residues. Germline CDR1 is MNHNY and CDR2 is SVGAGI (reference sequence). In nucleotides, the CDR3 is TGTGCCAGCAGGCCACTCGGACGGGGGGGGGAGAACCAGTACTTC. Its protein is CASRPLGRGGENQYF.

The rearrangement links TRBV9 to TRBJ2-1; D unresolved. There are 16 residues in the CDR3. The germline V and J ends were trimmed by 4 bases and 0 bases, with 14 bases remaining between them. Germline-derived CDR1 and CDR2 are SGDLS and YYNGEE. The CDR3 DNA is TGTGCCAGCAGCCCCCTCCAAAGGAGCTCCTACAATGAGCAGTTCTTC. Translating gives CASSPLQRSSYNEQFF.

V is TRBV27 and J is TRBJ2-1; D possibly corresponds to TRBD2 (7 bases). Germline V gene sequence: CDR1 MNHEY, CDR2 SMNVEV (reference sequence). Trimming left V 3 bases short and J 0 bases short, with 15 bases between. The CDR3 extends over 17 amino acids. The CDR3 nucleotides read TGTGCCAGCAGTTTTAGGGGGGGGGCAAGCTCCTACAATGAGCAGTTCTTC. Encoded protein: CASSFRGGASSYNEQFF.

CDR3 amino acids: CASSLGQVNEQFF. Written as DNA, the CDR3 is TGTGCCAGCAGCTTGGGACAGGTTAATGAGCAGTTCTTC. This chain uses TRBV9 with TRBJ2-1; TRBD1 aligns across 8 bases. Germline trimming cut 4 bases from V and 7 bases from J; bases unmatched to any gene: 4. This CDR3 has 13 residues. The germline V gene has CDR1 SGDLS and CDR2 YYNGEE.

V and J are TRBV7-9 and TRBJ1-2; D is unresolved. The V end was cut by 3 bases, the J end by 7 bases, with 18 bases between. The CDR3 extends over 15 amino acids. Germline CDR1 is SEHNR and CDR2 is FQNEAQ (reference sequence). CDR3 nucleotide sequence: TGTGCCAGCAGCTTTCTTGGTCAGGAGGAGGGTGGCTACACCTTC. Translated: CASSFLGQEEGGYTF.

V and J are TRBV7-9 and TRBJ2-3; D unclear. V shed 5 bases and J shed 3 bases, with 9 bases lying between them. Germline CDR1 reads SEHNR; CDR2 reads FQNEAQ (reference sequence). This CDR3 region has 13 residues. CDR3 nucleotides: TGTGCCAGCAGCCCGCCCAGTACAGATACGCAGTATTTT. Translated, it gives CASSPPSTDTQYF. Together with reference TRBV7-9 and TRBJ2-3, the CDR3 gives the full variable domain: DTGVSQNPRHKITKRGQNVTFRCDPISEHNRLYWYRQTLGQGPEFLTYFQNEAQLEKSRLLSDRFSAERPKGSFSTLEIQRTEQGDSAMYLCASSPPSTDTQYFGPGTRLTVL.

This chain links TRBV6-1 with TRBJ2-1; TRBD1 is a possible D gene (6 bases). The V gene lost 3 bases and the J gene lost 6 bases, with 15 bases spanning the gap. CDR3 length equals 15 residues. Germline V gene lookup returns CDR1 MNHNS and CDR2 SASEGT. The CDR3 DNA follows: TGTGCCAGCAGTGAGACAGGCCGCCCGTCCAATGAGCAGTTCTTC. Amino acid sequence: CASSETGRPSNEQFF.

The V call is TRBV7-2, the J call TRBJ2-2, with D uncertain. This CDR3 has 12 amino acids. The V end was cut by 5 bases, the J end by 3 bases, with 4 bases between. Germline values: CDR1 SGHTA, CDR2 FQGNSA. In DNA, the CDR3 is TGTGCCAGCAGCCGAGACACCGGGGAGCTGTTTTTT. Its translation is CASSRDTGELFF. The full variable domain, its missing parts supplied by reference TRBV7-2 and TRBJ2-2, is GAGVSQSPSNKVTEKGKDVELRCDPISGHTALYWYRQSLGQGLEFLIYFQGNSAPDKSGLPSDRFSAERTGGSVSTLTIQRTQQEDSAVYLCASSRDTGELFFGEGSRLTVL.

Written as DNA, the CDR3 is TGTGCCAGCAGGGGGACAGGGATTTCCAATGAGCAGTTCTTC. Protein: CASRGTGISNEQFF. The chain has TRBV6-5 and TRBJ2-1; 9 positions agree with TRBD1. From germline, CDR1 is MNHEY and CDR2 SVGAGI. The CDR3 covers 14 residues. J lost 6 bases, V lost 6 bases, and 6 bases had no gene match.

The J gene is TRBJ2-7, the V gene TRBV29-1; tentatively, D is TRBD2 (5 bases). V shed 2 bases and J shed 2 bases, with 10 bases lying between them. Germline CDR1 SQVTM, CDR2 ANQGSEA. This CDR3 comprises 13 residues. CDR3 protein: CSVELGDPYEQYF. As DNA, the CDR3 is TGCAGCGTTGAACTGGGAGATCCCTACGAGCAGTACTTC.

The chain uses TRBV9 and TRBJ2-5; the match to TRBD2 covers 13 bases. Germline values: CDR1 SGDLS, CDR2 YYNGEE. The CDR3 runs 18 residues. V shed 3 bases, J shed 1 base, and the junction held 9 bases outside the gene matches. The chain's CDR3 is CASSGGHRLAGGQETQYF. The CDR3 coding sequence is TGTGCCAGCAGCGGAGGGCACCGACTAGCGGGGGGCCAAGAGACCCAGTACTTC. The entire variable domain, with the rest obtained from reference TRBV9 and TRBJ2-5, is as follows: DSGVTQTPKHLITATGQRVTLRCSPRSGDLSVYWYQQSLDQGLQFLIQYYNGEERAKGNILERFSAQQFPDLHSELNLSSLELGDSALYFCASSGGHRLAGGQETQYFGPGTRLLVL.

The chain employs TRBV19 and TRBJ2-1; TRBD2 is a possible D gene (5 bases). The germline CDR1 and CDR2 sequences are LNHDA and SQIVND (reference sequence). Trimming cost V 0 bases and J 8 bases, with 11 bases left between them. The CDR3 has 14 amino acids. CDR3 nucleotide sequence: TGTGCCAGTAGTATAGAAGCCAGGACTTATGAGCAGTTCTTC. As protein: CASSIEARTYEQFF.

This chain joins TRBV19 and TRBJ1-4; 7 nucleotides agree with TRBD1. J lost 6 bases, V lost 5 bases, and 9 bases had no gene match. The germline CDR1 and CDR2 sequences are LNHDA and SQIVND (reference sequence). This CDR3 is 15 amino acids long. DNA of the CDR3: TGTGCCAGTAGTGTATGGACAGGATCGGATGAAAAACTGTTTTTT. Encoded protein: CASSVWTGSDEKLFF.

The chain employs TRBV27 and TRBJ2-1; D perhaps matches TRBD2 (6 bases). CDR3 length: 16 residues. CDR1 is MNHEY and CDR2 is SMNVEV in the germline V gene (reference sequence). V lost 3 bases and J 0 bases, leaving 12 bases between the germline ends. The CDR3 reads CASSLFGGSSYNEQFF. In DNA form, the CDR3 reads TGTGCCAGCAGTTTGTTCGGGGGAAGCTCCTACAATGAGCAGTTCTTC.

V usage is TRBV6-6 and J usage is TRBJ1-4, with D tentatively TRBD1 (5 bases). Germline CDR1 is MNHNY and CDR2 is SVGAGI (reference sequence). V shed 7 bases and J shed 8 bases, with 14 bases lying between them. The CDR3 is 13 amino acids. The CDR3 nucleotides are TGTGCCAGCAAACAAGGGGAGGTCGAAAAACTGTTTTTT. Protein: CASKQGEVEKLFF.

A note on this clone: Other DNA sequences in this sample translate to the same CDR3. The V and J genes are TRBV28 and TRBJ2-3; no firm D call. Germline-derived CDR1 and CDR2 are MDHEN and SYDVKM. This CDR3 has 13 residues. Trimming left V 7 bases short and J 0 bases short, with 8 bases between. The CDR3 nucleotides are TGTGCCAGCATTCGTTCTAGCACAGATACGCAGTATTTT. Its protein product is CASIRSSTDTQYF.

The rearrangement joins TRBV30 to TRBJ2-3; no definite D call. The CDR3 sequence is 14 residues long. Trimming removed 0 bases at V and 2 bases at J, with 9 bases between. In germline, CDR1 is GTSNPN, CDR2 SVGIG (reference sequence). In nucleotides, the CDR3 is TGTGCCTGGAGTGTACTTGAGTTCACAGATACGCAGTATTTT. It is translated as CAWSVLEFTDTQYF.

The chain is built from TRBV4-3 and TRBJ1-4; possibly TRBD1 for D (5 bases). The CDR3 covers 15 residues. V was clipped by 1 base and J by 3 bases, with 9 bases between them. Germline V lookup: CDR1 LGHNA, CDR2 YSLEER. In nucleotides, the CDR3 is TGCGCCAGCAGCCAAGGGGCAGGGTCTAATGAAAAACTGTTTTTT. As protein: CASSQGAGSNEKLFF.

The gene calls are TRBV4-3 and TRBJ1-6; D may be TRBD1 (6 bases). V was clipped by 1 base and J by 4 bases, with 11 bases between them. Germline V gene data show CDR1 as LGHNA and CDR2 as YSLEER. The CDR3 is 16 amino acids. The CDR3 nucleotides are TGCGCCAGCAGCCAAGTCCTAACAGGGTATAATTCACCCCTCCACTTT. This gives the protein CASSQVLTGYNSPLHF.

This chain connects TRBV19 to TRBJ2-1; 8 bases are shared with TRBD1. The CDR3 runs 13 residues. The J segment lost 13 bases and the V segment lost 10 bases, leaving 15 bases of the junction unmatched. Germline V gene lookup returns CDR1 LNHDA and CDR2 SQIVND (reference sequence). The CDR3 loop reads CATGQGLAGVQFF. In DNA form, the CDR3 reads TGTGCCACTGGACAGGGACTGGCTGGGGTACAGTTCTTC.

This rearrangement joins TRBV10-2 to TRBJ1-5; 7 positions match TRBD1. CDR1 WSHSY and CDR2 SAAADI come from the germline V gene. V shed 6 bases and J 5 bases; nucleotides not matched to a gene: 10. This CDR3 contains 15 residues. For the CDR3, the DNA is TGCGCCAGCAGCATTTACCGACAGGGCGATCAGCCCCAGCATTTT. The encoded protein is CASSIYRQGDQPQHF.

This rearrangement joins TRBV5-1 to TRBJ1-2; TRBD1 matches 7 bases. CDR1 SGHRS and CDR2 YFSETQ come from the germline V gene. Trimming at V came to 3 bases and at J to 6 bases, leaving 8 bases not matched to a gene. The CDR3 is 14 amino acids. The CDR3 reads CASSSTTGLNGYTF. In nucleotides, the CDR3 is TGCGCCAGCAGCTCCACGACAGGGCTGAATGGCTACACCTTC.

V gene TRBV5-6 combines with J gene TRBJ2-5; 7 bases are shared with TRBD1. This CDR3 region has 14 residues. V dropped 4 bases and J dropped 1; count of bases not matched to a gene: 4. Per germline, CDR1 SGHDT and CDR2 YYEEEE. CDR3 DNA: TGTGCCAGCAGCATCGGGACAGTCCAAGAGACCCAGTACTTC. This translates into CASSIGTVQETQYF.

V gene TRBV6-7 combines with J gene TRBJ2-5; TRBD2 aligns across 8 bases. TRBV6-7 is annotated as an ORF whose role is uncertain. This CDR3 contains 16 residues. After removal of 8 bases from V and 2 bases from J, the junction contained 13 bases not matched to a gene. Written as DNA, the CDR3 is TGTGCCAGCCAAAGTCCGGGGGGGCCGGGGCAAGAGACCCAGTACTTC. Translated: CASQSPGGPGQETQYF.

The chain joins TRBV7-9 to TRBJ1-1; D not certain. Trimming cost V 5 bases and J 2 bases, with 18 bases left between them. The V gene's germline CDR1 is SEHNR and CDR2 FQNEAQ (reference sequence). This CDR3 has 16 residues. The CDR3 DNA reads as TGTGCCAGCAGCCTCCCATCGCGGGCGGCAAACACTGAAGCTTTCTTT. Encoded protein: CASSLPSRAANTEAFF.

The gene calls are TRBV28 and TRBJ1-2; D uncertain. The CDR3 has 14 amino acids. Trimming took 3 bases from V and 4 from J, leaving 12 bases between them. CDR1 and CDR2 (germline): MDHEN, SYDVKM. CDR3 amino acids: CASSFNRGGYGYTF. The CDR3 DNA is TGTGCCAGCAGTTTTAATCGGGGAGGCTATGGCTACACCTTC.

In regard to this clone: Other DNA sequences in the sample encode the same CDR3. The rearrangement joins TRBV6-1 to TRBJ1-6; tentative D call: TRBD1 (5 bases). The CDR3 contains 14 residues. Trimming took off 11 bases at V and 6 bases at J, with 17 bases between the two ends. Germline values: CDR1 MNHNS, CDR2 SASEGT. The CDR3 bases are TGTGCCGCCCAGGCAGGGTTCAGTAATTCACCCCTCCACTTT. It is translated as CAAQAGFSNSPLHF.

The genes are TRBV5-1 and TRBJ2-2; 8 bases are shared with TRBD2. The V and J ends lost 4 bases and 3 bases, in that order; junction bases with no gene match: 8. Germline V lookup: CDR1 SGHRS, CDR2 YFSETQ. The CDR3 has 16 residues. This CDR3 reads CASSDERGSYTGELFF. The CDR3, as DNA: TGCGCCAGCAGCGACGAGCGGGGGTCGTACACCGGGGAGCTGTTTTTT.

The chain recombines TRBV18 with TRBJ1-4; D possibly corresponds to TRBD1 (6 bases). The V end lost 6 bases, the J end lost 7 bases, and 15 bases lay between the germline ends. In germline, CDR1 is KGHSH, CDR2 LQKENI. The CDR3 runs to 14 residues. In DNA, the CDR3 is TGTGCCAGCTCCCCCTCGGGGGGGCGTGAAAAACTGTTTTTT. Translated: CASSPSGGREKLFF.